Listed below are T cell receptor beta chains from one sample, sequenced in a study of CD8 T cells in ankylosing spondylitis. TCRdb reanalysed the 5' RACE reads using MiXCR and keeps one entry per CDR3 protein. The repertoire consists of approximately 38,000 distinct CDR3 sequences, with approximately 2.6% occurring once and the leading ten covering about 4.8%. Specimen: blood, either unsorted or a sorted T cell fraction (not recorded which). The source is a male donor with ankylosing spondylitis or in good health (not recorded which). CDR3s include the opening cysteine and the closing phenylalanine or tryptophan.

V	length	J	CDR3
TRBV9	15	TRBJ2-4	CASSVDADRRNIQYF
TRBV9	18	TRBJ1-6	CASSRAAGQRSYNSPLHF
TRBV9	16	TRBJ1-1	CASSVDRKGTNTEAFF
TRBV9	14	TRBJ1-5	CASSGGAGAQPQHF
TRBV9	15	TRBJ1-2	CASSVGGATNYGYTF
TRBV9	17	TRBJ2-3	CASSVETSGRATDTQYF
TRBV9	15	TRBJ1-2	CASSGRTDRLDGYTF
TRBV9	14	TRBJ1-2	CASSLARDNYGYTF
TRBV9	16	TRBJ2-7	CASSVGQGLGSYEQYF
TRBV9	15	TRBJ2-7	CASSVGVGGQYEQYF
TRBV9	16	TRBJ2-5	CASSALRDSSQETQYF
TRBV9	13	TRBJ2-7	CASSVAGSYEQYF
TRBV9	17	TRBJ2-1	CASSALGGTSGYNEQFF
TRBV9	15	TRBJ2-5	CASATTSGTQETQYF
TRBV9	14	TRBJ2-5	CASSVGLGQETQYF
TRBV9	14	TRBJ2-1	CASSVRQGPYEQFF
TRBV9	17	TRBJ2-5	CASSVRTGARRGETQYF